Listed here are 16 T cell receptor beta chains from one sample, sequenced in a study of cytomegalovirus exposure and HLA in healthy donors. Both 60 Vbeta primers and 13 Jbeta primers went into the PCR. Measured with immunoSEQ multiplex PCR; TCRdb has only the in-frame clones, and not every one. The sample shows about 130,000 clones, about 73% of them seen only once. The source material was PBMCs. The receptors shown here come from a woman in her forties or fifties in good health and CMV-seropositive.

This clone has only one observation. The chain couples TRBV2 to TRBJ2-1; 7 bases line up with TRBD2. This CDR3 region has 11 residues. Trimming took 3 bases from V and 14 from J; bases not matched to a gene: 4. Germline V lookup: CDR1 SNHLY, CDR2 FYNNEI. As DNA, the CDR3 is TGTGCCAGCAGTGAGACTAGCCGGGAGTTCTTC. Protein sequence: CASSETSREFF.

Only a few counts were recorded for this clone. The chain joins TRBV7-2 to TRBJ2-5; possible D gene TRBD2, 5 bases. The length of the CDR3 is 12 residues. Trimming removed 2 bases at V and 10 bases at J, with 11 bases between. Germline V gene data show CDR1 as SGHTA and CDR2 as FQGNSA. CDR3 bases: TGTGCCAGCAGCTTACCTGAAGGGAGCCAGTACTTC. Encoded protein: CASSLPEGSQYF.

This sequence joins TRBV19 and TRBJ1-4; a possible D gene is TRBD1 (6 bases). The ends were cut back, 7 bases at V and 8 bases at J, with 14 bases in the middle. The CDR3 extends over 13 amino acids. The germline V gene encodes CDR1 LNHDA and CDR2 SQIVND (reference sequence). In nucleotides, the CDR3 is TGTGCCAGTAACGGGGGGGCCGGGGAAAAACTGTTTTTT. It codes for CASNGGAGEKLFF.

This chain links TRBV7-6 with TRBJ2-1; 7 positions match TRBD1. Germline V CDR1 and CDR2: SGHVS, FNYEAQ. V gave up 5 bases and J gave up 8 bases; unmatched junction bases: 6. CDR3 length: 13 amino acids. CDR3 sequence: CASSLVGGDEQFF. As DNA, the CDR3 is TGTGCCAGCAGCCTCGTAGGGGGCGATGAGCAGTTCTTC. Full variable domain (missing parts from reference TRBV7-6 and TRBJ2-1): GAGVSQSPRYKVTKRGQDVALRCDPISGHVSLYWYRQALGQGPEFLTYFNYEAQQDKSGLPNDRFSAERPEGSISTLTIQRTEQRDSAMYRCASSLVGGDEQFFGPGTRLTVL.

The chain couples TRBV10-2 to TRBJ2-7; D ambiguous. V was clipped by 2 bases and J by 6 bases, with 5 bases between them. The CDR3 runs to 11 residues. Germline-derived CDR1 and CDR2 are WSHSY and SAAADI. The CDR3 loop reads CASSEPGEQYF. For the CDR3, the DNA is TGCGCCAGCAGTGAGCCCGGCGAGCAGTACTTC.

The J gene is TRBJ2-3, the V gene TRBV10-3; the match to TRBD2 covers 9 bases. The V gene end was trimmed by 8 bases and the J gene end by 0 bases; junction bases not matched to a gene: 3. CDR3 length equals 14 residues. Per germline, CDR1 ENHRY and CDR2 SYGVKD. This CDR3 is CAIGSGGSTDTQYF. The CDR3 DNA is TGTGCCATCGGAAGCGGGGGGAGCACAGATACGCAGTATTTT.

The rearrangement links TRBV9 to TRBJ2-5; TRBD2 agrees at 11 bases. Losses at the gene ends were 4 bases for V and 4 bases for J; bases not matched to a gene: 6. The length of the CDR3 is 15 residues. Germline V gene sequence: CDR1 SGDLS, CDR2 YYNGEE. For the CDR3, the DNA is TGTGCCAGCAGCACGACTAGCGGGAATGGAGAGACCCAGTACTTC. It codes for CASSTTSGNGETQYF. The full variable domain, with the rest looked up from reference TRBV9 and TRBJ2-5, is DSGVTQTPKHLITATGQRVTLRCSPRSGDLSVYWYQQSLDQGLQFLIQYYNGEERAKGNILERFSAQQFPDLHSELNLSSLELGDSALYFCASSTTSGNGETQYFGPGTRLLVL.

The chain links TRBV21-1 to TRBJ1-5; the listed D gene, TRBD1, was not tested against the DNA. TRBV21-1 counts as a pseudogene. The CDR3 has 13 amino acids. DNA of the CDR3: TGTGCCATCGTTGGGACAGGGAAGGTGTCCCAGCATTTT. This codes for CAIVGTGKVSQHF.

This chain links TRBV4-3 with TRBJ2-3; TRBD1 is a possible D gene (5 bases). The CDR3 runs 15 residues. Germline loops: CDR1 LGHNA, CDR2 YSLEER. The V end lost 4 bases, the J end lost 2 bases, and 13 bases lay between the germline ends. The CDR3 spells CASSLKAGYTDTQYF. As DNA, the CDR3 is TGCGCCAGCAGCCTAAAGGCAGGGTACACAGATACGCAGTATTTT.

Remarks on this clone: Compared with germline, one end of the junction differs, possibly owing to a read error. V is TRBV7-9 and J is TRBJ2-5; 8 bases agree with TRBD2. The CDR3 is made up of 18 amino acids. The germline gives CDR1 SEHNR, CDR2 FQNEAQ (reference sequence). The CDR3 reads CSSGTKVGGGPYQETQYF. The CDR3 nucleotides are TGTTCCAGCGGAACTAAAGTAGGCGGGGGGCCCTACCAAGAGACCCAGTACTTC.

The V gene is TRBV6-1, the J gene TRBJ2-7; 13 nucleotides align to TRBD2. There are 15 residues in the CDR3. J lost 1 base, V lost 10 bases, and 7 bases had no gene match. The germline gives CDR1 MNHNS, CDR2 SASEGT. In DNA form, the CDR3 reads TGTGCCACCGGGACTAGCGGGGCAAAATCCTACGAGCAGTACTTC. It specifies CATGTSGAKSYEQYF.

V and J are TRBV7-8 and TRBJ1-2; 7 bases are a match to TRBD1. The CDR3 spans 18 residues. Germline trimming cut 2 bases from V and 8 bases from J; bases unmatched to any gene: 20. Germline CDR1 SGHVS, CDR2 FQNEAQ. The CDR3 protein is CASSLRAEGTASIEGYTF. The DNA of the CDR3 is TGTGCCAGCAGCTTACGAGCTGAAGGGACAGCTTCTATAGAAGGCTACACCTTC. Drawing the rest from reference TRBV7-8 and TRBJ1-2, the complete variable domain is GAGVSQSPRYKVAKRGQDVALRCDPISGHVSLFWYQQALGQGPEFLTYFQNEAQLDKSGLPSDRFFAERPEGSVSTLKIQRTQQEDSAVYLCASSLRAEGTASIEGYTFGSGTRLTVV.

The genes are TRBV28 and TRBJ1-5, with a tentative D call TRBD1 (6 bases). The V end was cut by 6 bases, the J end by 6 bases, with 18 bases between. Germline V gives CDR1 MDHEN, CDR2 SYDVKM. The CDR3 totals 15 residues. Here the CDR3 DNA reads TGTGCCAGCAGCATAAATACAGGGTGGGGTCAGCCCCAGCATTTT. This encodes CASSINTGWGQPQHF.

The rearrangement uses TRBV7-2 and TRBJ2-3; D is unclear. The V end lost 6 bases, the J end lost 6 bases, and 13 bases lay between the germline ends. Germline V gives CDR1 SGHTA, CDR2 FQGNSA. CDR3 length: 13 residues. Here the CDR3 DNA reads TGTGCCAGCAGATTCCCGGCCGGGGATACGCAGTATTTT. Translated, it gives CASRFPAGDTQYF.

This clone has only a few counts. This chain connects TRBV6-5 to TRBJ2-5; 7 positions match TRBD1. Germline assignment: CDR1 MNHEY and CDR2 SVGAGI. V trimming: 6 bases; J trimming: 5 bases; junction bases outside the gene matches: 6. CDR3 size: 13 residues. The CDR3 DNA reads TGTGCCAGCAGCCGGGACAGTAGCGAGACCCAGTACTTC. Its translation is CASSRDSSETQYF.

In its sample, this clone was seen once. J is TRBJ2-7 and V is TRBV10-3; D is perhaps TRBD2 (6 bases). V was trimmed by 5 bases and J by 4 bases, leaving 24 bases between them. Germline loops: CDR1 ENHRY, CDR2 SYGVKD. The CDR3 is 17 residues long. The CDR3 reads CAISFPPEAGRWYEQYF. DNA for the CDR3: TGTGCCATCAGTTTTCCTCCGGAGGCAGGGAGGTGGTACGAGCAGTACTTC.